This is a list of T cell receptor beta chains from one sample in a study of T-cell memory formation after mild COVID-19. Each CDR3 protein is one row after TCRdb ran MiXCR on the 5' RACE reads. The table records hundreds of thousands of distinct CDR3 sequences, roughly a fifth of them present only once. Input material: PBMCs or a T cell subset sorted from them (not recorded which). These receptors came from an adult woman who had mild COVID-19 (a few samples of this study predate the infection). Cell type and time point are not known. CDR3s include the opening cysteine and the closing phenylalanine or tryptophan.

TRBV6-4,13,CASSYSPVYGYTF
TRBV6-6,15,CASSYSRQGTYEQYF
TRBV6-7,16,CASSYPENQGNQPQHF
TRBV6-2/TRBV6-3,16,CASSYGTGGGGQPQHF
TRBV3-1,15,CASSLKTGRRNTIYF
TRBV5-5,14,CASSWVVGSSIQYF
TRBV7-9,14,CASSIPGPNEKLFF
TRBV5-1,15,CASSLEVAAGSPLHF
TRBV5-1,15,CASSLRSGGVEKLFF
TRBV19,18,CASSTTGTGTRLEYGYTF
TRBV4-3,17,CASSQLPHGQGSYGYTF
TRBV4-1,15,CASSQELGSTDTQYF
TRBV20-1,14,CSAPVTGETYEQYF
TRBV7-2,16,CASSPPGPTTYNEQFF
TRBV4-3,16,CASSQQQHRGDEKLFF
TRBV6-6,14,CASSYLAGTYEQYF
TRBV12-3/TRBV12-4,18,CASSFSLGIAEYQETQYF
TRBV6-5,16,CASSYSRGSRTDTQYF
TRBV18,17,CASSLGTGGTGANVLTF
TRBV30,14,CAWSGDSSYNEQFF
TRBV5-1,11,CASSLEQEQFF
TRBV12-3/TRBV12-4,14,CASSTLGGLTEAFF
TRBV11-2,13,CASSPLGLLSLFF
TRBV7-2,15,CASSLQGPSYNEQFF